Listed here are 8 T cell receptor beta chains from one sample, sequenced in a study of shared clonotypes between healthy human individuals. Libraries were prepared by immunoSEQ multiplex PCR; TCRdb keeps only in-frame clonotypes and omits some of them. The table includes about half a million clones, around 73% detected once. Sequencing was done on a sample of PBMCs. The origin of the receptors is a woman between 40 and 55 years old in good health. Some clones in this sample may be carry-over from other donors' samples.

The chain employs TRBV7-8 and TRBJ1-1; unclear D gene. The CDR3 is made up of 10 amino acids. From germline, CDR1 is SGHVS and CDR2 FQNEAQ. Trimming took 7 bases from V and 5 from J, leaving 5 bases between them. CDR3 nucleotides: TGTGCCAGCAACCCTACTGAAGCTTTCTTT. It translates to CASNPTEAFF.

This clone turned up a few times. V usage is TRBV5-1 and J usage is TRBJ2-1; TRBD2 matches at 11 bases. Germline V gives CDR1 SGHRS, CDR2 YFSETQ. V was pared by 0 bases and J by 8 bases, with 7 bases of the junction left unmatched. The CDR3 sequence is 16 residues long. For the CDR3, the DNA is TGCGCCAGCAGCTTGGAACTAGCGGGAGTATCCCATGAGCAGTTCTTC. It is translated as CASSLELAGVSHEQFF.

The rearrangement joins TRBV10-3 to TRBJ2-7; no clear D. The CDR3 consists of 12 residues. V was cut by 9 bases and J by 1 base, with 10 bases left in between. Germline CDR1 reads ENHRY; CDR2 reads SYGVKD. The chain's CDR3 is CAIAGDSYEQYF. CDR3 DNA: TGTGCCATAGCTGGGGATTCCTACGAGCAGTACTTC.

About this clone itself: One base away lies a much larger clone, so this may be a sequencing read error. CDR3 in amino acids: CAWAEEVHNEQFF. As DNA, the CDR3 is TGTGCCTGGGCAGAGGAGGTCCACAATGAGCAGTTCTTC. This rearrangement joins TRBV30 to TRBJ2-1, with D possibly matching TRBD2 (5 bases). V was shortened by 5 bases and J by 5 bases, with 13 bases between the two germline ends. CDR3 length equals 13 residues. Per germline, CDR1 GTSNPN and CDR2 SVGIG (reference sequence).

This sequence joins TRBV5-1 and TRBJ2-3, with 10 bases fitting TRBD1. Losses at the gene ends were 4 bases for V and 4 bases for J; bases not matched to a gene: 21. Germline loops: CDR1 SGHRS, CDR2 YFSETQ. This CDR3 is 20 amino acids long. The CDR3 is CASSRGAGTGARMKADTQYF. Here the CDR3 DNA reads TGCGCCAGCAGCCGTGGGGCAGGGACAGGGGCCCGTATGAAGGCAGATACGCAGTATTTT.

The chain has TRBV4-3 and TRBJ2-2; D might be TRBD1 (6 bases). The CDR3 has 16 residues. Germline CDR1 reads LGHNA; CDR2 reads YSLEER. Trimming took 2 bases from V and 3 from J, leaving 13 bases between them. The CDR3 spells CASSQSLGAYTGELFF. CDR3 coding DNA: TGCGCCAGCAGCCAATCTCTGGGGGCCTACACCGGGGAGCTGTTTTTT.

The chain has TRBV5-1 and TRBJ1-3; D call uncertain. This CDR3 region has 17 residues. Germline V gene lookup returns CDR1 SGHRS and CDR2 YFSETQ. V shed 1 base and J shed 0 bases, with 14 bases lying between them. This chain's CDR3 is CASSLTGPQNSGNTIYF. The CDR3 bases are TGCGCCAGCAGCTTGACCGGGCCGCAAAACTCTGGAAACACCATATATTTT.

Remarks on this clone: A much larger clone is a single base away; this may be a read error. The chain links TRBV29-1 to TRBJ2-7; 10 positions agree with TRBD1. The CDR3 contains 15 residues. Germline V lookup: CDR1 SQVTM, CDR2 ANQGSEA. The CDR3 nucleotides read TGCAGCGTTGAAGCCCGGGACAGGGGTTTCAACGAGCGGTACTTC. It specifies CSVEARDRGFNERYF.